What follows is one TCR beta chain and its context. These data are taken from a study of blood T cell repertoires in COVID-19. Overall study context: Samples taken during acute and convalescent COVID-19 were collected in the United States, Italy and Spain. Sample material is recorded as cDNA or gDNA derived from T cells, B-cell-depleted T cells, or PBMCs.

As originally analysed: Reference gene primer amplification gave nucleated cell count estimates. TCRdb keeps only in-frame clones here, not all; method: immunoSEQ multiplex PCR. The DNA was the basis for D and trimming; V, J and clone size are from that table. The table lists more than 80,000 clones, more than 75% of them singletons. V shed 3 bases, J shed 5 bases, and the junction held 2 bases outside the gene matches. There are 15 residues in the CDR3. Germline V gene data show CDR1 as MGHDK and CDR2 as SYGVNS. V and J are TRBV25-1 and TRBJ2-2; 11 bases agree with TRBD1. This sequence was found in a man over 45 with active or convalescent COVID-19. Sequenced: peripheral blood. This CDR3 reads CASSDGTGGTGELFF. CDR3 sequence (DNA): TGTGCCAGCAGTGATGGGACAGGGGGTACCGGGGAGCTGTTTTTT.